Reported below is one T cell receptor (beta chain). V shed 6 bases and J shed 0 bases, with 14 bases lying between them. The CDR3 is 15 amino acids. The germline CDR1 and CDR2 sequences are SNHLY and FYNNEI. The sample comes from a study of blood T cell repertoires in COVID-19. On the study more broadly: Specimens from acute and convalescent COVID-19 originated in the United States, Italy and Spain. T cells, B-cell-depleted T cells, or PBMCs supplied cDNA or gDNA.

Original processing notes: Estimation of nucleated cell counts was performed using reference gene primer amplification. Profiled with immunoSEQ multiplex PCR; TCRdb holds only in-frame clones, not every one. V and J calls and clone size come straight from that table; D and trimming were deduced from the DNA. The sample yields approximately 52,000 clones, around 90% seen once. The sequenced sample was peripheral blood. The sequence was collected from a man in his forties or fifties with acute or convalescent COVID-19. The chain recombines TRBV2 with TRBJ1-2, with D perhaps TRBD1 (6 bases). This CDR3 is CASRDHRVPNYGYTF. Written as DNA, the CDR3 is TGTGCCAGCAGGGACCACAGGGTGCCTAACTATGGCTACACCTTC.